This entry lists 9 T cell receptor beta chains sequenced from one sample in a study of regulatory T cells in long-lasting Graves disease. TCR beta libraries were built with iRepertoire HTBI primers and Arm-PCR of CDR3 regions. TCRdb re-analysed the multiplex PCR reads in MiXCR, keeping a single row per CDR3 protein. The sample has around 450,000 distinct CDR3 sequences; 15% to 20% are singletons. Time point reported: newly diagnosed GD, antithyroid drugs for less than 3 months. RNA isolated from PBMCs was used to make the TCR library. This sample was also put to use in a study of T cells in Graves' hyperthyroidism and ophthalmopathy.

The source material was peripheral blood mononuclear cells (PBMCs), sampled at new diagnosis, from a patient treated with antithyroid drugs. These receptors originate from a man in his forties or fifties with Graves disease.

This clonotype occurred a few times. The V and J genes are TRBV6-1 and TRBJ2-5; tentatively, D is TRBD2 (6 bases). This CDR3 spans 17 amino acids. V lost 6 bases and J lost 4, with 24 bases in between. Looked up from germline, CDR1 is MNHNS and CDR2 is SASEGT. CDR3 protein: CASRRVPQGSGLETQYF. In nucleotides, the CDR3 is TGTGCCAGCAGGAGGGTACCGCAGGGAAGCGGGTTAGAGACCCAGTACTTC.

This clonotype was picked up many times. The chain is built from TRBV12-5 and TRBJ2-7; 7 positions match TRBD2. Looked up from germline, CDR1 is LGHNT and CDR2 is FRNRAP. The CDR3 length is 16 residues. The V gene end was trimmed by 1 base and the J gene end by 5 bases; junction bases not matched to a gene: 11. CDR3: CASGLGRWGGGDEQYF. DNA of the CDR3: TGTGCTAGTGGTTTGGGGCGGTGGGGGGGAGGAGACGAGCAGTACTTC.

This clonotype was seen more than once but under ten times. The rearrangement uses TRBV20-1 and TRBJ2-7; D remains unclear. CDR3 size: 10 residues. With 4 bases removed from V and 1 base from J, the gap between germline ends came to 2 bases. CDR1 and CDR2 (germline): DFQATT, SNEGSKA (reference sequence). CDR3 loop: CSATSYEQYF. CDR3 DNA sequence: TGCAGTGCTACATCCTACGAGCAGTACTTC.

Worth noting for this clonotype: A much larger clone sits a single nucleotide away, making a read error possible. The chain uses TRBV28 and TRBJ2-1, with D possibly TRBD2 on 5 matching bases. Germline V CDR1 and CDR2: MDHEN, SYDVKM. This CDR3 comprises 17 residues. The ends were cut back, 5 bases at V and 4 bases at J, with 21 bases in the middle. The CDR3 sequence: CASSDYRLSEGYNEQFF. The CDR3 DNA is TGTGCCAGCAGTGATTATAGGCTATCTGAGGGTTACAATGAGCAGTTCTTC. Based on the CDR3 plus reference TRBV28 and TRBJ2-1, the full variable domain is DVKVTQSSRYLVKRTGEKVFLECVQDMDHENMFWYRQDPGLGLRLIYFSYDVKMKEKGDIPEGYSVSREKKERFSLILESASTNQTSMYLCASSDYRLSEGYNEQFFGPGTRLTVL.

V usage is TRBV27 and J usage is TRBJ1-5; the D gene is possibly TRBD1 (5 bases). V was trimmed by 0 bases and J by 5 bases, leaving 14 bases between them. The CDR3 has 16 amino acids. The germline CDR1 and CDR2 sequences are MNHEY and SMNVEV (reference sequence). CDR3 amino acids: CASSLSAGTPHQPQHF. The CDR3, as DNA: TGTGCCAGCAGTTTATCGGCAGGGACTCCACATCAGCCCCAGCATTTT.

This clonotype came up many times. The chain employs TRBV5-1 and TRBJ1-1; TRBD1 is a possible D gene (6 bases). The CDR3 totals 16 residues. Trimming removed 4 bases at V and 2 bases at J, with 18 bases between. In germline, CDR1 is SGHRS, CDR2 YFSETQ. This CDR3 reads CASSGGQGGPNTEAFF. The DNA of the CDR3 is TGCGCCAGCAGCGGGGGGCAGGGAGGGCCAAACACTGAAGCTTTCTTT.

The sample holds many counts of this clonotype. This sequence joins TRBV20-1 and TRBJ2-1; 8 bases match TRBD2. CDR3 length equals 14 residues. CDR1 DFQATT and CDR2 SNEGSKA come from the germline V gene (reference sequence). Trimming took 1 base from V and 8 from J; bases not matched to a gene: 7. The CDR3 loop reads CSARGREGLDEQFF. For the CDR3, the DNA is TGCAGTGCTAGAGGACGGGAGGGCCTCGATGAGCAGTTCTTC.

The CDR3 loop is CASSFRRILSGANVLTF. Written as DNA, the CDR3 is TGTGCCAGCAGCTTCAGGAGGATCCTCTCTGGGGCCAACGTCCTGACTTTC. J is TRBJ2-6 and V is TRBV5-8, with D perhaps TRBD2 (5 bases). Germline CDR1 is SGHTS and CDR2 is YDEGEE. This CDR3 is 17 amino acids long. The V end lost 2 bases, the J end lost 0 bases, and 12 bases lay between the germline ends.

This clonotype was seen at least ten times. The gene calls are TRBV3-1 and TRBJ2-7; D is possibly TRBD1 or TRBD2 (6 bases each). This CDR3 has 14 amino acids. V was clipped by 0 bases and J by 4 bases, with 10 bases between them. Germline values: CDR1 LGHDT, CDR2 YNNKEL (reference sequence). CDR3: CASSQEGGKYEQYF. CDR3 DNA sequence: TGTGCCAGCAGCCAAGAAGGGGGGAAGTACGAGCAGTACTTC.